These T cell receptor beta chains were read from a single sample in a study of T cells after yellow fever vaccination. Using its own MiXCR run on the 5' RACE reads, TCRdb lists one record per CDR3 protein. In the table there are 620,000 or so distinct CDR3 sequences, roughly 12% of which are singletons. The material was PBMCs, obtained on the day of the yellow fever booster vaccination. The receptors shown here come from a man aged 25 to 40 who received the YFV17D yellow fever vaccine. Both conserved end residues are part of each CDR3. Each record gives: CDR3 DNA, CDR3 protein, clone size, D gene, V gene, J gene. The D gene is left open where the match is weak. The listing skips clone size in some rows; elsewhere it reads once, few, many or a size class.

CDR3nt: TGCGCCAGCAGAGCCGACAGGGATCAGCCCCAGCATTTT
CDR3aa: CASRADRDQPQHF
abundance: few
d_gene: TRBD1
v_gene: TRBV5-1
j_gene: TRBJ1-5

CDR3nt: TGTGCCAGCAGTGAAAAAAGCGGGAGGGCCTTCCGCGAGCAGTACTTC
CDR3aa: CASSEKSGRAFREQYF
abundance: few
d_gene: TRBD2
v_gene: TRBV25-1
j_gene: TRBJ2-7

CDR3nt: TGTGCCAGCAGTGAGAAGGGTTCCAAAAACATTCAGTACTTC
CDR3aa: CASSEKGSKNIQYF
abundance: -
d_gene: -
v_gene: TRBV25-1
j_gene: TRBJ2-4

CDR3nt: TGCGCCAGCAGCTTGGAAGGCGGGCACAATGAGCAGTTCTTC
CDR3aa: CASSLEGGHNEQFF
abundance: -
d_gene: -
v_gene: TRBV5-1
j_gene: TRBJ2-1

CDR3nt: TGTGCCAGCAGCCCGGACTTCCAGCGTACGCAGTATTTT
CDR3aa: CASSPDFQRTQYF
abundance: few
d_gene: -
v_gene: TRBV3-1
j_gene: TRBJ2-3

CDR3nt: TGTGCCAGCAGTTTATCTACGACAGGGGGCGAGCAGCCCCAGCATTTT
CDR3aa: CASSLSTTGGEQPQHF
abundance: -
d_gene: TRBD1
v_gene: TRBV27
j_gene: TRBJ1-5

CDR3nt: TGTGCCAGCACCCCCAGGACATCTGACTATGGCTACACCTTC
CDR3aa: CASTPRTSDYGYTF
abundance: -
d_gene: -
v_gene: TRBV6-1
j_gene: TRBJ1-2

CDR3nt: TGTGCCAGCAGGGACCGGCCCTACGAGCAGTACTTC
CDR3aa: CASRDRPYEQYF
abundance: few
d_gene: -
v_gene: TRBV12-3/TRBV12-4
j_gene: TRBJ2-7

CDR3nt: TGTGCCAGCAGTGTAGGGACAGCCAGCAATCAGCCCCAGCATTTT
CDR3aa: CASSVGTASNQPQHF
abundance: -
d_gene: TRBD1
v_gene: TRBV12-3/TRBV12-4
j_gene: TRBJ1-5

CDR3nt: TGTGCCAGCACTCGATGGGTATCCTACGAGCAGTACTTC
CDR3aa: CASTRWVSYEQYF
abundance: -
d_gene: -
v_gene: TRBV7-2
j_gene: TRBJ2-7

CDR3nt: TGTGCCAGCAGCTTACGCGGACCAGTTTTGGTGGAGCAGTTCTTC
CDR3aa: CASSLRGPVLVEQFF
abundance: few
d_gene: -
v_gene: TRBV5-8
j_gene: TRBJ2-1

CDR3nt: TGTGCCAGCAGTGAAGTTCCAGTCTACGAGCAGTACTTC
CDR3aa: CASSEVPVYEQYF
abundance: -
d_gene: -
v_gene: TRBV2
j_gene: TRBJ2-7

CDR3nt: TGCAGTGCTAGAAGGGACACAGGGGCAAGTGAGCAGTACTTC
CDR3aa: CSARRDTGASEQYF
abundance: -
d_gene: TRBD1
v_gene: TRBV20-1
j_gene: TRBJ2-7

CDR3nt: TGCAGTGCTAGCTCGGTTGGACCCCGGAGAACCTACAATGAGCAGTTCTTC
CDR3aa: CSASSVGPRRTYNEQFF
abundance: -
d_gene: -
v_gene: TRBV20-1
j_gene: TRBJ2-1

CDR3nt: TGCGCCAGCAGCCAAGATGGCGGGGAGTTTGAAGCTTTCTTT
CDR3aa: CASSQDGGEFEAFF
abundance: -
d_gene: -
v_gene: TRBV4-3
j_gene: TRBJ1-1

CDR3nt: TGCAGTGCTAATGCCCTCAGGCTCCGTTTGGGTACGCAGTATTTT
CDR3aa: CSANALRLRLGTQYF
abundance: -
d_gene: -
v_gene: TRBV20-1
j_gene: TRBJ2-3

CDR3nt: TGCAGTGCACGACCGGGGCTGGGGCAGTTCTTC
CDR3aa: CSARPGLGQFF
abundance: -
d_gene: -
v_gene: TRBV20-1
j_gene: TRBJ2-1

CDR3nt: TGTGCCAGCAGCTTATACATAATGAACACTGAAGCTTTCTTT
CDR3aa: CASSLYIMNTEAFF
abundance: -
d_gene: -
v_gene: TRBV7-2
j_gene: TRBJ1-1

CDR3nt: TGTGCCAGCAGTGAACTTGGGGGGACAGCCCGCAAGGGGCATGAAGCTTTCTTT
CDR3aa: CASSELGGTARKGHEAFF
abundance: -
d_gene: TRBD1
v_gene: TRBV25-1
j_gene: TRBJ1-1

CDR3nt: TGTGCCAGCAGTCCCCGGGACTATAGCACAGATACGCAGTATTTT
CDR3aa: CASSPRDYSTDTQYF
abundance: few
d_gene: TRBD2
v_gene: TRBV7-6
j_gene: TRBJ2-3

CDR3nt: TGTGCCAGCAGTTACAGGGGGCGTAATTCACCCCTCCACTTT
CDR3aa: CASSYRGRNSPLHF
abundance: -
d_gene: TRBD1
v_gene: TRBV7-2
j_gene: TRBJ1-6

CDR3nt: TGCGCCAGCAGCGCGGGCCTCGGACAGGGGGCCTTCAGTGGCTACACCTTC
CDR3aa: CASSAGLGQGAFSGYTF
abundance: -
d_gene: TRBD1
v_gene: TRBV5-1
j_gene: TRBJ1-2

CDR3nt: TGTGCCAGCAGCGCCTGGGGGGCGGACACCGGGGAGCTGTTTTTT
CDR3aa: CASSAWGADTGELFF
abundance: -
d_gene: -
v_gene: TRBV7-8
j_gene: TRBJ2-2

CDR3nt: TGCAGTGCTACCGGCGGGCATTGGGGCTACACCTTC
CDR3aa: CSATGGHWGYTF
abundance: -
d_gene: -
v_gene: TRBV20-1
j_gene: TRBJ1-2

CDR3nt: TGTGCCAGCAGTTTAAAGCGGCCCCAGGGGGGTGGAAACACCATATATTTT
CDR3aa: CASSLKRPQGGGNTIYF
abundance: few
d_gene: TRBD1
v_gene: TRBV27
j_gene: TRBJ1-3

CDR3nt: TGTGCCAGCAGCTTTGGGGGAAGCGGGCGCTCCTACAATGAGCAGTTCTTC
CDR3aa: CASSFGGSGRSYNEQFF
abundance: few
d_gene: -
v_gene: TRBV7-2
j_gene: TRBJ2-1

CDR3nt: TGTGCCAGCAGCCCGACTAGCGGGAGTCCCCATGAGCAGTTCTTC
CDR3aa: CASSPTSGSPHEQFF
abundance: -
d_gene: TRBD2
v_gene: TRBV6-2/TRBV6-3
j_gene: TRBJ2-1

CDR3nt: TGTGCCAGCAGCGTAGCGCTAGCGGGAGGGTCGGCCCAGTACTTC
CDR3aa: CASSVALAGGSAQYF
abundance: -
d_gene: TRBD2
v_gene: TRBV9
j_gene: TRBJ2-5

CDR3nt: TGTGCCACCTCCGGGACAGGGTCGCCAACTAATGAAAAACTGTTTTTT
CDR3aa: CATSGTGSPTNEKLFF
abundance: -
d_gene: TRBD1
v_gene: TRBV6-2/TRBV6-3
j_gene: TRBJ1-4

CDR3nt: TGCGCCAGCAGCTACTCAGTCGGGACTCGAAACATTCAGTACTTC
CDR3aa: CASSYSVGTRNIQYF
abundance: -
d_gene: -
v_gene: TRBV5-1
j_gene: TRBJ2-4

CDR3nt: TGTGCCACCAGTGATGGGGCCTTAGCGGGAGGGCCCGATGAGCAGTTCTTC
CDR3aa: CATSDGALAGGPDEQFF
abundance: -
d_gene: TRBD2
v_gene: TRBV24-1
j_gene: TRBJ2-1

CDR3nt: TGTGCCTGGAGTACCCAAGCTTACGAGCAGTACTTC
CDR3aa: CAWSTQAYEQYF
abundance: many
d_gene: -
v_gene: TRBV30
j_gene: TRBJ2-7

CDR3nt: TGCGCCAGCAGCCAGACGGGACTTTGGAGCATTCAGTACTTC
CDR3aa: CASSQTGLWSIQYF
abundance: -
d_gene: -
v_gene: TRBV4-1
j_gene: TRBJ2-4

CDR3nt: TGTGCCAGCAGAAGCGGGAGGAGCACCGGGGAGCTGTTTTTT
CDR3aa: CASRSGRSTGELFF
abundance: -
d_gene: TRBD2
v_gene: TRBV9
j_gene: TRBJ2-2

CDR3nt: TGTGCCAGCAGCCGTCAGGGGTCATGGAAGACCCAGTACTTC
CDR3aa: CASSRQGSWKTQYF
abundance: -
d_gene: -
v_gene: TRBV7-2
j_gene: TRBJ2-5

CDR3nt: TGTGCCAGCAGCTTAGGGGCAGGGGCGAGTCAGCCCCAGCATTTT
CDR3aa: CASSLGAGASQPQHF
abundance: few
d_gene: -
v_gene: TRBV7-2
j_gene: TRBJ1-5

CDR3nt: TGTGCCAGCAGCAAAGCTACCTCGGGCACCGGGGAGCTGTTTTTT
CDR3aa: CASSKATSGTGELFF
abundance: -
d_gene: -
v_gene: TRBV21-1
j_gene: TRBJ2-2

CDR3nt: TGCGCCAGCAGCTTACCGGGACGTGGGTCCTACGAGCAGTACTTC
CDR3aa: CASSLPGRGSYEQYF
abundance: -
d_gene: -
v_gene: TRBV5-1
j_gene: TRBJ2-7

CDR3nt: TGTGCCAGCAGCCCAACCGGGACAACGAACACCGGGGAGCTGTTTTTT
CDR3aa: CASSPTGTTNTGELFF
abundance: few
d_gene: -
v_gene: TRBV7-2
j_gene: TRBJ2-2

CDR3nt: TGCAGCTGGAGGGGGACAGGGAGCACAGATACGCAGTATTTT
CDR3aa: CSWRGTGSTDTQYF
abundance: few
d_gene: TRBD1
v_gene: TRBV29-1
j_gene: TRBJ2-3

CDR3nt: TGTGCCAGCAGGACTCGCAGGGGTGGCAATCAGCCCCAGCATTTT
CDR3aa: CASRTRRGGNQPQHF
abundance: -
d_gene: -
v_gene: TRBV28
j_gene: TRBJ1-5

CDR3nt: TGCAGCGCGGTGAACACTGAAGCTTTCTTT
CDR3aa: CSAVNTEAFF
abundance: -
d_gene: -
v_gene: TRBV29-1
j_gene: TRBJ1-1

CDR3nt: TGTGCCAGCACGAGGGAGACCCAGTACTTC
CDR3aa: CASTRETQYF
abundance: many
d_gene: -
v_gene: TRBV6-1
j_gene: TRBJ2-5

CDR3nt: TGCAGTGCTAAGGGCAACAATGAGCAGTTCTTC
CDR3aa: CSAKGNNEQFF
abundance: -
d_gene: -
v_gene: TRBV20-1
j_gene: TRBJ2-1

CDR3nt: TGTGCTAGCAGCTTAGCTGTCCGGGGGTCCGAGACCCAGTACTTC
CDR3aa: CASSLAVRGSETQYF
abundance: few
d_gene: -
v_gene: TRBV7-7
j_gene: TRBJ2-5

CDR3nt: TGTGCCAGCAGATTAGGACAGGGCGACTATGGCTACACCTTC
CDR3aa: CASRLGQGDYGYTF
abundance: few
d_gene: TRBD1
v_gene: TRBV12-3/TRBV12-4
j_gene: TRBJ1-2

CDR3nt: TGTGCCAGTCTAGCCGGGTCTAAGCCTAACACCGGGGAGCTGTTTTTT
CDR3aa: CASLAGSKPNTGELFF
abundance: -
d_gene: -
v_gene: TRBV28
j_gene: TRBJ2-2

CDR3nt: TGTGCCAGCTCACCGGGACAGGGGAAAATAAACATTCAGTACTTC
CDR3aa: CASSPGQGKINIQYF
abundance: -
d_gene: TRBD1
v_gene: TRBV18
j_gene: TRBJ2-4

CDR3nt: TGTGCCAGCAGTTTAGCGTTTAGCTCCTACAATGAGCAGTTCTTC
CDR3aa: CASSLAFSSYNEQFF
abundance: -
d_gene: -
v_gene: TRBV12-3/TRBV12-4
j_gene: TRBJ2-1

CDR3nt: TGTGCCAGCAGCTTAGATCTTCTGAGGGTTCGCACCGGGGAGCTGTTTTTT
CDR3aa: CASSLDLLRVRTGELFF
abundance: -
d_gene: -
v_gene: TRBV11-2
j_gene: TRBJ2-2

CDR3nt: TGTGCCAGCAGCTTTGGCGGGACACCACTGGAATCCTACGAGCAGTACTTC
CDR3aa: CASSFGGTPLESYEQYF
abundance: -
d_gene: -
v_gene: TRBV7-2
j_gene: TRBJ2-7

CDR3nt: TGTGCCTGCAGACTAGCTGGCACAGATACGCAGTATTTT
CDR3aa: CACRLAGTDTQYF
abundance: few
d_gene: TRBD2
v_gene: TRBV19
j_gene: TRBJ2-3

CDR3nt: TGCGCCAGCAGCCAAGGTGCACGAGGGTACTATGGCTACACCTTC
CDR3aa: CASSQGARGYYGYTF
abundance: -
d_gene: -
v_gene: TRBV4-1
j_gene: TRBJ1-2

CDR3nt: TGTGCCAGCATGGGGGGAGAGACCCAGTACTTC
CDR3aa: CASMGGETQYF
abundance: few
d_gene: -
v_gene: TRBV7-2
j_gene: TRBJ2-5

CDR3nt: TGTGCCACAAGCGGGAGGGCCTGGAATGAGCAGTTCTTC
CDR3aa: CATSGRAWNEQFF
abundance: few
d_gene: TRBD2
v_gene: TRBV24-1
j_gene: TRBJ2-1

CDR3nt: TGTGCCACCAGCAGCGGGACTAGAAACTACAATGAGCAGTTCTTC
CDR3aa: CATSSGTRNYNEQFF
abundance: few
d_gene: TRBD2
v_gene: TRBV15
j_gene: TRBJ2-1

CDR3nt: TGCAGCGTGGGACTAGCGGGAGGGGTAGCCGAGCAGTACTTC
CDR3aa: CSVGLAGGVAEQYF
abundance: -
d_gene: TRBD2
v_gene: TRBV29-1
j_gene: TRBJ2-7

CDR3nt: TGTGCCAGCAGTTTGGACACTTTTACCCCCTCTGAAGCTTTCTTT
CDR3aa: CASSLDTFTPSEAFF
abundance: few
d_gene: -
v_gene: TRBV12-3/TRBV12-4
j_gene: TRBJ1-1

CDR3nt: TGTGCCAGCAGTTTTTATACAGCCATTTCTGGGGCCAACGTCCTGACTTTC
CDR3aa: CASSFYTAISGANVLTF
abundance: -
d_gene: -
v_gene: TRBV12-3/TRBV12-4
j_gene: TRBJ2-6

CDR3nt: TGCGCCAGCAGCCAAGATCTGGCGGGAGTGAATGAGCAGTTCTTC
CDR3aa: CASSQDLAGVNEQFF
abundance: -
d_gene: TRBD2
v_gene: TRBV4-3
j_gene: TRBJ2-1